This entry is about one TCR beta chain. The antigen it binds to is not known. No clone much larger than this one lies a single base away; base qualities are absent. This record comes from a study of vaccination effects on CD4 cells after COVID-19 (dated by TCRdb to 2022 to 2024). Regarding the study in general: Each participant got two doses of an mRNA SARS-CoV-2 vaccine, either BNT162b2 or mRNA-1273. In a couple of convalescent patients, pre-vaccine samples were collected 16 days and one week ahead of the first dose, 142 and 148 days after COVID-19 diagnosis. SARS-CoV-2 spike-specific CD4+ TCR repertoires were compared before and after mRNA vaccination in COVID-19 convalescent patients and in infection-naive vaccine recipients. A total of 10 COVID-19 convalescent patients and a few SARS-CoV-2-naive healthy vaccine recipients were included in the full study. The Oncomine TCR Beta short-read assay on an Illumina iSeq 100 was used to sequence cultures from other donors in the study.

The CDR3 holds 14 amino acids from the cysteine to the phenylalanine. Left in the record is the CDR3 DNA by itself, 42 bases read in frame from the first base. V is pruned by 6 bases and J by 2 bases, leaving 4 bases of the junction without a gene match. From a lookup of the germline V gene, CDR1 and CDR2 are SGHTA and FQGNSA. Overall results and qualifications from the work: In convalescent patients, the post-vaccine spike-reactive repertoire consisted mainly of new vaccine-induced clones, largely distinct from infection-induced clones. Marked clonal contraction was observed in both infection-induced and vaccine-induced clones at late post-vaccination timepoints, consistent with waning T cell responses. The study was limited by a small number of convalescent patients, and early post-infection timepoints were lacking.

In the ViraFEST assay, PBMC were stimulated with viral peptide pools, and antigen-specific CD4+ T cell clonotypes were then identified by expansion using TCR sequencing. After around eleven days of culture, CD4+ T cells were isolated with the EasySep CD4+ T cell isolation kit. PCR-confirmed SARS-CoV-2 infection had occurred in convalescent patients between March and December 2020, before the Alpha, Beta and Delta variants emerged in the United States. Each well held around 1.9 million PBMC cultured in IMDM containing around 5% human AB serum, about 10 IU/ml IL-2 and gentamicin, along with 8 to 10 ug/ml peptides. On days 3 and 7, half of the culture medium was replaced with fresh IL-2-containing medium. Unless otherwise noted, each peptide stimulation condition was cultured in triplicate wells. PBMC were separated from whole blood using Ficoll-Paque Plus gradient centrifugation and were then either cryopreserved at -140C or used fresh. Genomic DNA was extracted from cultured CD4+ T cells with the QIAamp micro DNA kit.

The protocol used for the library was the immunoSEQ multiplex PCR assay. DNA from the cultured and isolated CD4+ T cells underwent TCR beta CDR3 sequencing. The paper's processing steps were these. The analysis removed non-productive TCR sequences, trimmed reads to the CDR3 region, and retained only CDR3s that were 7 or more amino acids long. The MANAFEST web app was used to identify antigen-specific clonotypes by comparing expansion in peptide wells with expansion in reference cultures. To count as positive, a clone had to show expansion at FDR<0.05 compared with the reference and with all other wells, an odds ratio above 5, and a frequency above 0.1% in two replicate wells. Clonotypes significantly expanded in SARS-CoV-2 spike wells and in at least one common cold coronavirus spike condition were defined as cross-reactive. Using the stringdist R package, CDR3 similarity was measured by Levenshtein distance, and unrooted trees were constructed with ape in R 3.6.1. The table was pulled from immuneACCESS by TCRdb, which kept in-frame rearrangements only. Such tables lose some clones; where checked, under half of the loss comes from unresolved V genes, and the rest has no known cause. That table gives V, J and clone size, and the DNA gave D and trimming. The sample has 20,000 to 25,000 clones on record, nearly 75% of them singletons. The ten top clones hold approximately 38% of the sample.

This TCR was recovered from a human donor who had a prior SARS-CoV-2 infection. This receptor chain uses TRBV7-2 and TRBJ2-7, and TRBD1 matches 10 of the central bases. Material: CD4+ T cells from PBMCs cultured with a peptide pool, obtained before COVID-19 vaccination. DNA sequence: TGTGCCAGCAGAAGGACAGGGGGAACCTACGAGCAGTACTTC. Translated, it reads CASRRTGGTYEQYF.